A single sample is the source of the 5 T cell receptor beta chains below, sequenced in a study of blood T cell repertoires in COVID-19. The method was immunoSEQ multiplex PCR; TCRdb's version includes in-frame clones alone and lacks a portion of them. The sample includes fewer than 200,000 clones, 82% seen only once; the top ten take 4% to 6.5%. Sequencing was carried out using PBMCs or T cells enriched from blood (not recorded which). The receptors originated from a woman aged 55-69 years with acute COVID-19.

V usage is TRBV6-2 or TRBV6-3 and J usage is TRBJ2-1, with 7 bases matching TRBD2. The V and J ends lost 5 bases and 7 bases, in that order; junction bases with no gene match: 17. CDR1 is MNHEY, CDR2 SVGEGT, per germline. This CDR3 comprises 17 residues. The CDR3 nucleotides read TGTGCCAGCAGTCCCAGACTTTGGGGGGGATCTGGGAATGAGCAGTTCTTC. This encodes CASSPRLWGGSGNEQFF.

This clone occurred many times. The V gene is TRBV18, the J gene TRBJ1-4; D uncertain. This CDR3 has 14 amino acids. The V gene lost 5 bases and the J gene lost 7 bases, with 14 bases spanning the gap. CDR1 is KGHSH, CDR2 LQKENI, per germline. Here the CDR3 reads CASSIGEGREKLFF. DNA of the CDR3: TGTGCCAGCTCAATCGGGGAGGGTCGTGAAAAACTGTTTTTT.

This chain connects TRBV5-5 to TRBJ1-1; 7 bases line up with TRBD1. The CDR3 extends over 14 amino acids. Looked up from germline, CDR1 is SGHKS and CDR2 is YYEKEE (reference sequence). V lost 4 bases and J lost 1; bases outside the gene matches: 4. CDR3: CASSVGQPNTEAFF. The CDR3, as DNA: TGTGCCAGCAGCGTGGGACAGCCGAACACTGAAGCTTTCTTT.

The gene calls are TRBV5-8 and TRBJ1-5, with 9 bases that match TRBD1. In germline, CDR1 is SGHTS, CDR2 YDEGEE. The CDR3 has 15 residues. V trimming: 4 bases; J trimming: 4 bases; junction bases outside the gene matches: 6. CDR3 DNA: TGTGCCAGCAGCCCAGGGACAGGGCCAAATCAGCCCCAGCATTTT. Protein: CASSPGTGPNQPQHF.

The gene calls are TRBV6-2 or TRBV6-3 and TRBJ2-7; D gene unclear. V lost 5 bases and J lost 2, with 10 bases in between. The CDR3 has 13 amino acids. Germline values: CDR1 MNHEY, CDR2 SVGEGT. The CDR3 bases are TGTGCCAGCAGTACTACGAGTCCCTACGAGCAGTACGTC. As protein: CASSTTSPYEQYV.